A selection of T cell receptor beta chains follows, all from one sample in a study of T cells after yellow fever vaccination. A single record per CDR3 protein comes from TCRdb applying MiXCR to the 5' RACE reads. Of 450,000 to 600,000 distinct CDR3 sequences listed, approximately 13% were seen once; the top ten hold around an eighth. The input for sequencing was PBMCs, taken on the day of the yellow fever booster vaccination. Source of these receptors: a man under 40 who received the YFV17D yellow fever vaccine. CDR3s include the opening cysteine and the closing phenylalanine or tryptophan. The D gene is left open where the match is weak. Only part of the rows carry a size: once, few, many, or a class if the clone is expanded.

DNA	CDR3	J	V	size	D
TGTGCCACCAGTGACTCACCTCCCTACAATGAGCAGTTCTTC	CATSDSPPYNEQFF	TRBJ2-1	TRBV24-1	few	NA
TGTGCCAGCAGGAGCACCCACGCTAGCGGATACAATGAGCAGTTCTTC	CASRSTHASGYNEQFF	TRBJ2-1	TRBV6-1	NA	TRBD2
TGTGCCAGCAAGGACAGGGGAGTTTGGTCACCCCTCCACTTT	CASKDRGVWSPLHF	TRBJ1-6	TRBV2	NA	TRBD1
TGTGCCAGCAGTTTAGGACGCTTGGCTTTCTTT	CASSLGRLAFF	TRBJ1-1	TRBV12-3/TRBV12-4	NA	NA
TGTGCCAGCAGCATAGATGGCGGGAGCTCCCTCGAGCAGTTCTTC	CASSIDGGSSLEQFF	TRBJ2-1	TRBV9	NA	TRBD2
TGCGCCAGCAGCCTGGAGGGACTAGCGGGAGGTAACTCCTACAATGAGCAGTTCTTC	CASSLEGLAGGNSYNEQFF	TRBJ2-1	TRBV5-1	few	TRBD2
TGTGCCAGCGCTCTAGGAGGAAAGACAGGGTTGAAAGTCGCCCAGCATTTT	CASALGGKTGLKVAQHF	TRBJ1-5	TRBV7-2	few	TRBD1
TGCAGCGTTGGCCTAGCGGGAGAAGGGGGTGAGCAGTTCTTC	CSVGLAGEGGEQFF	TRBJ2-1	TRBV29-1	NA	TRBD2
TGTGCCAGCAGTCCCGGGGGTATGGGCACAGATACGCAGTATTTT	CASSPGGMGTDTQYF	TRBJ2-3	TRBV27	NA	NA
TGTGCCACCAGTGAGCAGGGGAACACAGAGACCCAGTACTTC	CATSEQGNTETQYF	TRBJ2-5	TRBV24-1	many	NA
TGTGCCGGACGAATGGCGGGCGCAGGGAAACTGTTTTTT	CAGRMAGAGKLFF	TRBJ1-4	TRBV6-1	NA	NA